This TCR beta chain originates from a study of CD8 T cells in ankylosing spondylitis. Quantitative barcoded 5'-RACE was used to prepare TCR beta libraries. One entry per CDR3 protein, called by TCRdb with MiXCR from the 5' RACE reads. The sample consists of about 400,000 distinct CDR3 sequences, approximately 22% of them appearing once. General study findings and limits: Reports say disease-linked clones showed up significantly more in matched ankylosing spondylitis synovial fluid. Seemingly characteristic of ankylosing spondylitis blood was a TCR beta motif consisting of under 10 highly homologous variants. Disease-linked clones had a CD8+ phenotype and relatively low frequency in peripheral blood.

Comments on this clonotype: Antigen unknown.

The sequenced sample consisted of blood, either unsorted or a sorted T cell fraction (not recorded which). This clonotype originated in a male donor with ankylosing spondylitis or in good health (not recorded which).

This chain's CDR3 is CASAGADSTDTQYF. Written as DNA, the CDR3 is TGTGCCAGCGCCGGGGCGGATAGCACAGATACGCAGTATTTT. This chain uses TRBV27 with TRBJ2-3; possibly TRBD1 or TRBD2 for D (5 bases each). Trimming shortened V by 8 bases and J by 0 bases, and 12 bases separated the two germline ends. CDR3 size: 14 residues. Per the germline V gene, CDR1 is MNHEY and CDR2 is SMNVEV (reference sequence).